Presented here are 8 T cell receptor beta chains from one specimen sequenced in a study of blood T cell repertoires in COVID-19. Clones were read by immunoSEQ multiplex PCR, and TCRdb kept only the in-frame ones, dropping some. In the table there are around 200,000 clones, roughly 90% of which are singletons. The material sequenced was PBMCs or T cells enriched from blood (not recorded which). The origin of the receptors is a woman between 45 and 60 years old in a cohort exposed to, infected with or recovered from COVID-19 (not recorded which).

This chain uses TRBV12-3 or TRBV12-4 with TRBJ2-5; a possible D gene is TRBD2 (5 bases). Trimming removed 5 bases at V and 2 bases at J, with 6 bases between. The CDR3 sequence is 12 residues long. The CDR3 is CASSKRQETQYF. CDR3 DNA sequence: TGTGCCAGCAGTAAGCGGCAAGAGACCCAGTACTTC.

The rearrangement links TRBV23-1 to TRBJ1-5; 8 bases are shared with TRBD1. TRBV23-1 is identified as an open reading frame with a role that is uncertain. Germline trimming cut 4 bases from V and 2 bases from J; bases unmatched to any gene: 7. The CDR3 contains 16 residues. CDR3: CASSPDRGVGNQPQHF. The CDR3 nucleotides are TGCGCCAGCAGTCCAGACAGGGGTGTTGGCAATCAGCCCCAGCATTTT.

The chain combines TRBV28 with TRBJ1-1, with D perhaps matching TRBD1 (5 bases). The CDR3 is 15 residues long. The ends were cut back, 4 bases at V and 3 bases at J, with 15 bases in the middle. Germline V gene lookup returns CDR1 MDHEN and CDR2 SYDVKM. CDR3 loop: CASSSQGWRDTEAFF. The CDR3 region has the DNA TGTGCCAGCAGTTCTCAGGGATGGAGGGACACTGAAGCTTTCTTT. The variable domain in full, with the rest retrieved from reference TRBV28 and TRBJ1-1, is DVKVTQSSRYLVKRTGEKVFLECVQDMDHENMFWYRQDPGLGLRLIYFSYDVKMKEKGDIPEGYSVSREKKERFSLILESASTNQTSMYLCASSSQGWRDTEAFFGQGTRLTVV.

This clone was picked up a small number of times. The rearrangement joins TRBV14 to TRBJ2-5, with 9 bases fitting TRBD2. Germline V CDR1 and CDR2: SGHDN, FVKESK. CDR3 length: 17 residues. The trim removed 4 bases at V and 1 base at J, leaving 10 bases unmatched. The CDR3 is CASSPGLAPLTQETQYF. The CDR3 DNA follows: TGTGCCAGCAGCCCTGGACTAGCGCCTCTTACCCAAGAGACCCAGTACTTC.

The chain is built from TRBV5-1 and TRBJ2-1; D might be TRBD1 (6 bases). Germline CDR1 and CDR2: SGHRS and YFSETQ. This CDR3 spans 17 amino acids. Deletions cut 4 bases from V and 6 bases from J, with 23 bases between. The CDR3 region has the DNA TGCGCCAGCAGCCACTCCCCTTGGGGGCTTACATCCAATGAGCAGTTCTTC. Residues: CASSHSPWGLTSNEQFF.

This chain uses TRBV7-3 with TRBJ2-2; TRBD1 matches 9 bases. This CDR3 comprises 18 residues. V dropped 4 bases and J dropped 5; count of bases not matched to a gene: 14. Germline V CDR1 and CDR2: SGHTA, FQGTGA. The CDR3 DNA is TGTGCCAGCAGCTCGACCCGAACAGGGGGCGCAGGTACCGGGGAGCTGTTTTTT. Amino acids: CASSSTRTGGAGTGELFF.

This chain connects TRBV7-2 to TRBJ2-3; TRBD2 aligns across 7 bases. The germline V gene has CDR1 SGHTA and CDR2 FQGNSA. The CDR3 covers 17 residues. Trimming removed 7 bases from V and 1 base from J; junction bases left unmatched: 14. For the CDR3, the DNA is TGTGCCAGCATCCTACCGGTAGGACTAGGAGGCACAGATACGCAGTATTTT. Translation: CASILPVGLGGTDTQYF.

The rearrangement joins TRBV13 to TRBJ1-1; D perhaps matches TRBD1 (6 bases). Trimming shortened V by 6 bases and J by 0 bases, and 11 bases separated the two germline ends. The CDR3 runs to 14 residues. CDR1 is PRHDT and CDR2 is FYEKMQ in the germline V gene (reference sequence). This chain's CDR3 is CASRRGHMNTEAFF. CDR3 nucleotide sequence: TGTGCCAGCAGGAGGGGACACATGAACACTGAAGCTTTCTTT. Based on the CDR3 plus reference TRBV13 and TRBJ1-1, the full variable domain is AAGVIQSPRHLIKEKRETATLKCYPIPRHDTVYWYQQGPGQDPQFLISFYEKMQSDKGSIPDRFSAQQFSDYHSELNMSSLELGDSALYFCASRRGHMNTEAFFGQGTRLTVV.